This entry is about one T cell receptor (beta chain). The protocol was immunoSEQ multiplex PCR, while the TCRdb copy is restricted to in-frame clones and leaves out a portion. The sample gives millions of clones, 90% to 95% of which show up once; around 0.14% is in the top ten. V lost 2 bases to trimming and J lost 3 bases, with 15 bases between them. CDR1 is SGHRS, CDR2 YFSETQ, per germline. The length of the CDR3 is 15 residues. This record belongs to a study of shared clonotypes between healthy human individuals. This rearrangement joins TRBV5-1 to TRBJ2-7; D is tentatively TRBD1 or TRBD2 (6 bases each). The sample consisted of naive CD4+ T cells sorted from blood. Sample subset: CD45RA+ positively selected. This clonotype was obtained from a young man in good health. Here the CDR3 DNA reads TGCGCCAGCAGCTTACAGGGAGGCCCCAACTACGAGCAGTACTTC. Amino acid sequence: CASSLQGGPNYEQYF.